One T cell receptor (beta chain) is described in this entry. Its target is not known. The CDR3 loop spans 13 amino acids. Germline lookup yields CDR1 MGHRA and CDR2 YSYEKL. With V trimmed by 4 bases and J by 6 bases, 3 bases remained unmatched. Assay: immunoSEQ multiplex PCR; the TCRdb copy retains only in-frame clones and omits some. This table holds about 67,000 clones, roughly four fifths found once. The source of the sample is a study of a mutant IDH1 vaccine in newly diagnosed glioma. Time point defined: week 47, end of study. Topical imiquimod accompanied each vaccine dose, which consisted of 300 ug of mutant IDH1 20-mer peptide.

The V gene is TRBV4-1, the J gene TRBJ1-1; TRBD1 matches at 9 bases. The sample in question was PBMCs, obtained from a glioma patient whose treatment included an IDH1 peptide vaccine. This clonotype originated in a man aged 30-40 years with glioma. The CDR3 is CASSLQGAPEAFF. Written as DNA, the CDR3 is TGCGCCAGCAGCCTACAGGGGGCCCCTGAAGCTTTCTTT.